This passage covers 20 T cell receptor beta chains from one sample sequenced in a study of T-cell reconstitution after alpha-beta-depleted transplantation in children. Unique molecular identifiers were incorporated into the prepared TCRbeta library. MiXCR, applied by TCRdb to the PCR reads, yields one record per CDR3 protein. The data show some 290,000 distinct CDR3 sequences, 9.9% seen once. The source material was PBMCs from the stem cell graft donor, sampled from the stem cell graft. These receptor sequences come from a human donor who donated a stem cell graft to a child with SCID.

CDR3 bases: TGTGCCAGCTCACCACAGGCTGCCGAGCAGTACTTC. This gives the protein CASSPQAAEQYF. The chain links TRBV18 to TRBJ2-7; no definite D call. This CDR3 comprises 12 residues. In germline, CDR1 is KGHSH, CDR2 LQKENI. V shed 1 base and J shed 6 bases, with 7 bases lying between them.

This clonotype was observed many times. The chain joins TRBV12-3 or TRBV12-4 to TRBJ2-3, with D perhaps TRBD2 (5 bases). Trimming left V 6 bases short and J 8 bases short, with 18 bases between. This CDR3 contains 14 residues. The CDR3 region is CASSPAGPGVTQYF. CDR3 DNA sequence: TGTGCCAGCAGCCCAGCTGGGCCCGGGGTTACGCAGTATTTT.

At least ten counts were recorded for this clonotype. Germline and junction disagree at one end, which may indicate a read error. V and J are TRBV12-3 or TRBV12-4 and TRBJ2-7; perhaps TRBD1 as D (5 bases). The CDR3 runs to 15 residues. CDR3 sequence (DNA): TGTGCCAGCAGCTTAGGGGCCGCGATCAGCTACGAGCAGTACTTC. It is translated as CASSLGAAISYEQYF.

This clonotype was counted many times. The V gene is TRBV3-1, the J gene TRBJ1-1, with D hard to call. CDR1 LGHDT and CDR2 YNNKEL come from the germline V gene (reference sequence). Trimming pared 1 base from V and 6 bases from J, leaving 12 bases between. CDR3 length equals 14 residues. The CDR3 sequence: CASSQVGGESEAFF. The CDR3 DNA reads TGTGCCAGCAGCCAAGTTGGCGGGGAGTCTGAAGCTTTCTTT. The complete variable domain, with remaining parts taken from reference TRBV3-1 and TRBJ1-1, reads DTAVSQTPKYLVTQMGNDKSIKCEQNLGHDTMYWYKQDSKKFLKIMFSYNNKELIINETVPNRFSPKSPDKAHLNLHINSLELGDSAVYFCASSQVGGESEAFFGQGTRLTVV.

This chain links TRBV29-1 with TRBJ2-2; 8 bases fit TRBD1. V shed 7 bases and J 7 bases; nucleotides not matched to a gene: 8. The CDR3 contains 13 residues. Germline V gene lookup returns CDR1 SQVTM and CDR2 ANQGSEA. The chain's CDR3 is CSGGTGKVGELFF. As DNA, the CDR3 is TGCAGCGGCGGGACAGGAAAGGTCGGGGAGCTGTTTTTT.

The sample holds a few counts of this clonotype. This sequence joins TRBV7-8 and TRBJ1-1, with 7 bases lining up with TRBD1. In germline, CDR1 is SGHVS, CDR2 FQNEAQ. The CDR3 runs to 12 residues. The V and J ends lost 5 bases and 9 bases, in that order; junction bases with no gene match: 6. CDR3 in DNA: TGTGCCAGCAGCCTCGACAGGGCTCAAGCTTTCTTT. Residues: CASSLDRAQAFF.

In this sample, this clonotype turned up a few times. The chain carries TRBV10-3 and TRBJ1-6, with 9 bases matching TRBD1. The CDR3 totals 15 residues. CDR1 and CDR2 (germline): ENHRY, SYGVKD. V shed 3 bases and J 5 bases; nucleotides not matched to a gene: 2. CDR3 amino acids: CAISETGGDNSPLHF. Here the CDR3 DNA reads TGTGCCATCAGTGAAACAGGGGGCGATAATTCACCCCTCCACTTT.

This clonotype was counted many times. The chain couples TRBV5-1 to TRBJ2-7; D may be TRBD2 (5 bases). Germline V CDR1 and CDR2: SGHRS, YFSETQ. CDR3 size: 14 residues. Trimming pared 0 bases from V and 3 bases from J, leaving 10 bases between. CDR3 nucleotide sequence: TGCGCCAGCAGCTTGGACAGCGGAGGCTACGAGCAGTACTTC. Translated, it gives CASSLDSGGYEQYF.

CDR3 nucleotides: TGCAGTGCCTGGACTAGCGGGGGGGGGGAGACCCAGTACTTC. This codes for CSAWTSGGGETQYF. The chain joins TRBV20-1 to TRBJ2-5; 15 nucleotides agree with TRBD2. The junction had 4 bases not matched to a gene; V was cut back by 6 bases and J by 5 bases. The germline gives CDR1 DFQATT, CDR2 SNEGSKA (reference sequence). There are 14 residues in the CDR3.

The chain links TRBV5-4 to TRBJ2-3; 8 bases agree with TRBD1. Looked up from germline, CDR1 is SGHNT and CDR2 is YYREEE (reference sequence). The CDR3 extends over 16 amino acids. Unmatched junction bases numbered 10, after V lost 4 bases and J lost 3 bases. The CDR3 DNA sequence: TGTGCCAGCAGCCCGTGGGACAGGAGTTCGACAGATACGCAGTATTTT. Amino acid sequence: CASSPWDRSSTDTQYF. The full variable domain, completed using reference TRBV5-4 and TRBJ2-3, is ETGVTQSPTHLIKTRGQQVTLRCSSQSGHNTVSWYQQALGQGPQFIFQYYREEENGRGNFPPRFSGLQFPNYSSELNVNALELDDSALYLCASSPWDRSSTDTQYFGPGTRLTVL.

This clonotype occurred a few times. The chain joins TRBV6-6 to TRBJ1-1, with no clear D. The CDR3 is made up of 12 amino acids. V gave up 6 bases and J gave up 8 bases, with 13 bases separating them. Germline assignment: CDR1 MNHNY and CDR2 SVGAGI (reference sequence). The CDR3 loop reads CASSLGPAEAFF. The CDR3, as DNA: TGTGCCAGCAGCCTGGGCCCCGCCGAAGCTTTCTTT.

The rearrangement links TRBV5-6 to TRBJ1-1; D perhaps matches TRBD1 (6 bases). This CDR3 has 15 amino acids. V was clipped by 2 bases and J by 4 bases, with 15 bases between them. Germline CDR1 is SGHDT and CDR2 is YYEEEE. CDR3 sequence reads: CASSLAGAGSTEAFF. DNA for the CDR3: TGTGCCAGCAGCTTAGCAGGGGCCGGTTCCACTGAAGCTTTCTTT.

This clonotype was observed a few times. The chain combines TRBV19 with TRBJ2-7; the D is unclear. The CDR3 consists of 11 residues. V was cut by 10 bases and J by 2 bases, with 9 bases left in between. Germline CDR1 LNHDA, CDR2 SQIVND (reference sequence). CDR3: CAINATYEQYF. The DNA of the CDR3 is TGTGCCATTAACGCAACCTACGAGCAGTACTTC.

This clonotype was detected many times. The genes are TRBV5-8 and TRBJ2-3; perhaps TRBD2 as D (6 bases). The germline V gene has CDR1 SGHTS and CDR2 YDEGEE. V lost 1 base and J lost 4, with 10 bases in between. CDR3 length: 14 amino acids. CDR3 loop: CASSLISGADTQYF. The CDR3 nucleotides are TGTGCCAGCAGCTTGATCTCGGGGGCAGATACGCAGTATTTT.

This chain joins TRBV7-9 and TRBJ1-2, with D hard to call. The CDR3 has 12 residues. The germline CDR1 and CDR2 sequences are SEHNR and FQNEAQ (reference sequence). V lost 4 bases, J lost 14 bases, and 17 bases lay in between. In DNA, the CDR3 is TGTGCCAGCAGCTCCCTTCTTGATTTGGGTACCTTC. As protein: CASSSLLDLGTF. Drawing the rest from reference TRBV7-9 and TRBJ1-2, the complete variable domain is DTGVSQNPRHKITKRGQNVTFRCDPISEHNRLYWYRQTLGQGPEFLTYFQNEAQLEKSRLLSDRFSAERPKGSFSTLEIQRTEQGDSAMYLCASSSLLDLGTFGSGTRLTVV.

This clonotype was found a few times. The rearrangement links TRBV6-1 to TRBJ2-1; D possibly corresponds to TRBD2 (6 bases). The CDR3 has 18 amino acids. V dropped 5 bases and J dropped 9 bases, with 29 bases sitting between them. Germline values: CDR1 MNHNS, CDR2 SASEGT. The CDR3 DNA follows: TGTGCCAGCAGTCCGCGGCGGGAAGGAGGGTGGGCCGCAGGTGAGCAGTTCTTC. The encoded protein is CASSPRREGGWAAGEQFF.

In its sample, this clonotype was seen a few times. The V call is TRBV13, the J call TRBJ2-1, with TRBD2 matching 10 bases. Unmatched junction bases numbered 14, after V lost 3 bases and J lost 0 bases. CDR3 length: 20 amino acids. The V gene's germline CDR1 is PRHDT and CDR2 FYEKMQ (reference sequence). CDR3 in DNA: TGTGCCAGCAGCTTGAGGGCAAGCGGGGGGGCCACGAGCTCCTACAATGAGCAGTTCTTC. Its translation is CASSLRASGGATSSYNEQFF.

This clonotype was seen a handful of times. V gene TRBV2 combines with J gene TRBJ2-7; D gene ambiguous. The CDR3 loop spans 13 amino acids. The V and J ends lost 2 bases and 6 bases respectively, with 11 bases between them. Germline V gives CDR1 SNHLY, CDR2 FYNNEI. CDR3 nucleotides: TGTGCCAGCAGTGAAAAGGGTGTGCGCGAGCAGTACTTC. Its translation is CASSEKGVREQYF. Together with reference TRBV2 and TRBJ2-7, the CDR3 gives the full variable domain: EPEVTQTPSHQVTQMGQEVILRCVPISNHLYFYWYRQILGQKVEFLVSFYNNEISEKSEIFDDQFSVERPDGSNFTLKIRSTKLEDSAMYFCASSEKGVREQYFGPGTRLTVT.

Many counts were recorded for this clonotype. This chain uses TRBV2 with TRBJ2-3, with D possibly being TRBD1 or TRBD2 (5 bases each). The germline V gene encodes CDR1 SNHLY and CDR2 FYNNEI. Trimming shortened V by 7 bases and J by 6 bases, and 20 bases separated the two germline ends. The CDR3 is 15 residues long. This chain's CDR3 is CASTPGRTLYDTQYF. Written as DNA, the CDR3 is TGTGCCAGCACCCCGGGACGGACTCTTTATGATACGCAGTATTTT.

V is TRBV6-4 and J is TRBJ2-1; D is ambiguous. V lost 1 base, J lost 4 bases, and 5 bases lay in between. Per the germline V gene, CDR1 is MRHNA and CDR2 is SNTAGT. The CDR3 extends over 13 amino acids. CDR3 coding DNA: TGTGCCAGCAGTGACTACTATTACAATGAGCAGTTCTTC. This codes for CASSDYYYNEQFF.